These 8 T cell receptor beta chains were sequenced from one sample in a study of T cell responses to AZD1222 COVID-19 vaccine. TCRdb's table, derived via immunoSEQ multiplex PCR, lists solely in-frame clones and lacks some. The data hold fewer than 150,000 clones, with roughly 87% observed a single time. The specimen comprised peripheral blood, sampled 28 days after the second AZD1222 dose. All receptors derive from an adult who received the AZD1222 COVID-19 vaccine.

The chain joins TRBV4-3 to TRBJ1-6; 7 bases are a match to TRBD1. This CDR3 contains 16 residues. The germline V gene encodes CDR1 LGHNA and CDR2 YSLEER. Trimming cost V 1 base and J 13 bases; bases outside gene matches: 13. Here the CDR3 DNA reads TGCGCCAGCAGCCAAGGCCCAGGGGGGACCTGGTCGCCCCTCCACTTT. This gives the protein CASSQGPGGTWSPLHF.

The rearrangement joins TRBV19 to TRBJ2-5, with D tentatively TRBD1 (6 bases). Germline lookup yields CDR1 LNHDA and CDR2 SQIVND (reference sequence). V lost 6 bases, J lost 1 base, and 15 bases lay in between. The CDR3 is 15 amino acids. The CDR3 DNA reads as TGTGCCAGTAGGGACAGACATATTATCCAAGAGACCCAGTACTTC. It encodes CASRDRHIIQETQYF.

This chain connects TRBV7-9 to TRBJ1-2; possible D gene TRBD1, 5 bases. Germline V gene sequence: CDR1 SEHNR, CDR2 FQNEAQ (reference sequence). V lost 5 bases, J lost 8 bases, and 15 bases lay in between. The CDR3 sequence is 13 residues long. The CDR3 DNA reads TGTGCCAGCAGCCAACAGGTATTCTACGGCTACACCTTC. Translating gives CASSQQVFYGYTF.

The chain employs TRBV7-9 and TRBJ2-3, with 8 bases lining up with TRBD1. This CDR3 is built from 14 residues. V trimming: 6 bases; J trimming: 2 bases; junction bases outside the gene matches: 4. Germline V lookup: CDR1 SEHNR, CDR2 FQNEAQ (reference sequence). CDR3 sequence (DNA): TGTGCCAGCAGACAGGGGGTTAACACAGATACGCAGTATTTT. This gives the protein CASRQGVNTDTQYF.

As DNA, the CDR3 is TGTGCCAGCTCTCCTGCTAGCGGGGGGGCCGGGTACGAGCAGTACTTC. Encoded protein: CASSPASGGAGYEQYF. This chain uses TRBV18 with TRBJ2-7; TRBD2 matches 12 bases. The V and J ends lost 6 bases and 4 bases, in that order; junction bases with no gene match: 10. The CDR3 runs 16 residues. Germline V gene data show CDR1 as KGHSH and CDR2 as LQKENI.

This clone was detected only a few times. The V gene is TRBV7-6, the J gene TRBJ2-7; 10 bases match TRBD2. Per germline, CDR1 SGHVS and CDR2 FNYEAQ. The CDR3 totals 15 residues. The V and J ends lost 5 bases and 6 bases, in that order; junction bases with no gene match: 10. The CDR3 bases are TGTGCCAGCAGCCGTTCTAGCGGGAGATTGGCCGAGCAGTACTTC. It translates to CASSRSSGRLAEQYF.

In DNA form, the CDR3 reads TGTGCCAGCTCACCAATTAGAGGGCGACAGGGTGACGGCTACACCTTC. Residues: CASSPIRGRQGDGYTF. The V gene is TRBV18, the J gene TRBJ1-2; 7 bases match TRBD1. The CDR3 extends over 16 amino acids. With V trimmed by 2 bases and J by 8 bases, 14 bases remained unmatched. Germline assignment: CDR1 KGHSH and CDR2 LQKENI.

The CDR3 is CASSTGGYEQYF. Here the CDR3 DNA reads TGTGCCAGCAGTACAGGCGGCTACGAGCAGTACTTC. The chain employs TRBV6-2 or TRBV6-3 and TRBJ2-7, with D perhaps TRBD1 (5 bases). This CDR3 has 12 amino acids. Trimming cost V 5 bases and J 3 bases, with 8 bases left between them. Germline CDR1 MNHEY, CDR2 SVGEGT.